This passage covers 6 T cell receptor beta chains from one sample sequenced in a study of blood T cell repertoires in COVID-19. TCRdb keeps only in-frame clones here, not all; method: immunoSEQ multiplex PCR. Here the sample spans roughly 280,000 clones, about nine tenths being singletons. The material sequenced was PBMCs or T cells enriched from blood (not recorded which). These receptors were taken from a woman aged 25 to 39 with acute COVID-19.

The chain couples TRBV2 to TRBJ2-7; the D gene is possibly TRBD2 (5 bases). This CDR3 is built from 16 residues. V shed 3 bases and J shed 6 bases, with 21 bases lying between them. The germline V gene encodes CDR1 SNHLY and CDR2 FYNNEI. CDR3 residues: CASSDAFGRGTSEQYF. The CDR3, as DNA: TGTGCCAGCAGTGATGCGTTCGGACGCGGAACTAGCGAGCAGTACTTC.

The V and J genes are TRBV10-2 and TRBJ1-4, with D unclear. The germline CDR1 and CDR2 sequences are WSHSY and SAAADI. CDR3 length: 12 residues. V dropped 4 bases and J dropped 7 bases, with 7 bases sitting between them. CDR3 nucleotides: TGCGCCAGCAGTGGATCGGGTGAAAAACTGTTTTTT. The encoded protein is CASSGSGEKLFF.

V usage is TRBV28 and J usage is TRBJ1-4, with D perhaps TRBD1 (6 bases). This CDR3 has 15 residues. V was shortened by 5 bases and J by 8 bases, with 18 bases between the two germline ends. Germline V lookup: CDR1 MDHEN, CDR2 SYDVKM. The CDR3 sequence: CASSGAEQGPEKLFF. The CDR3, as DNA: TGTGCCAGCAGTGGGGCGGAGCAGGGGCCAGAAAAACTGTTTTTT. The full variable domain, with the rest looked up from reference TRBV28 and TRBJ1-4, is DVKVTQSSRYLVKRTGEKVFLECVQDMDHENMFWYRQDPGLGLRLIYFSYDVKMKEKGDIPEGYSVSREKKERFSLILESASTNQTSMYLCASSGAEQGPEKLFFGSGTQLSVL.

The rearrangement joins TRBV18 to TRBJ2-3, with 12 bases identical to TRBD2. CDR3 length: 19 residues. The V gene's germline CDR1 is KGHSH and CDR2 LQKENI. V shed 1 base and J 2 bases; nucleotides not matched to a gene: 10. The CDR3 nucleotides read TGTGCCAGCTCACCACGTGTCCCTAGCGGGAGGGGAAACACAGATACGCAGTATTTT. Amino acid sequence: CASSPRVPSGRGNTDTQYF. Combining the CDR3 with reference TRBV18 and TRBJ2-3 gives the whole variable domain NAGVMQNPRHLVRRRGQEARLRCSPMKGHSHVYWYRQLPEEGLKFMVYLQKENIIDESGMPKERFSAEFPKEGPSILRIQQVVRGDSAAYFCASSPRVPSGRGNTDTQYFGPGTRLTVL.

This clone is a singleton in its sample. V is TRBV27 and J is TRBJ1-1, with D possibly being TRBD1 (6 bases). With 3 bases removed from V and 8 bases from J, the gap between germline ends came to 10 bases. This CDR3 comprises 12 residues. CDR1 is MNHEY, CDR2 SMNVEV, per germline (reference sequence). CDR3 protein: CASSFRGAEAFF. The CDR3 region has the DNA TGTGCCAGCAGTTTTCGGGGGGCGGAAGCTTTCTTT.

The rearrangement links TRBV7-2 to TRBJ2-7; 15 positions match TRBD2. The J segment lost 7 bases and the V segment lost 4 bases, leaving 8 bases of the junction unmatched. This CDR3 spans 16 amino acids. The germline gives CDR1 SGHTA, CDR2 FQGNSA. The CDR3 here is CASSSPGLAGGDEQYF. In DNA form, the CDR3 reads TGTGCCAGCAGCTCTCCGGGACTAGCGGGAGGAGATGAGCAGTACTTC.